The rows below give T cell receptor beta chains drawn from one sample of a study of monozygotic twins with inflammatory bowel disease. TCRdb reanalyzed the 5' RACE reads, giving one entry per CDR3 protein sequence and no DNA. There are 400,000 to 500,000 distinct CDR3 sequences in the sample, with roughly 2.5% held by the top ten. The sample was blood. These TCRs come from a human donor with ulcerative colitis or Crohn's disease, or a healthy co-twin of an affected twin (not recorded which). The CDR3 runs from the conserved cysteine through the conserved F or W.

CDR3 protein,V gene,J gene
CASSEDGDSGNTIYF,TRBV5-1,TRBJ1-3
CASSPSSSRIYEQYF,TRBV7-2,TRBJ2-7
CASSELATGVNYGYTF,TRBV25-1,TRBJ1-2
CASSLDRGYSPLHF,TRBV7-9,TRBJ1-6
CATSRDGGLASEQFF,TRBV15,TRBJ2-1
CASSQAGTGRNQPQHF,TRBV3-1,TRBJ1-5
CASSLVPGLANEQFF,TRBV7-2,TRBJ2-1
CSPRGRTEAFF,TRBV29-1,TRBJ1-1
CASSQGLAGGPFNEQFF,TRBV5-1,TRBJ2-1
CASSLSDEGEQFF,TRBV7-3,TRBJ2-1